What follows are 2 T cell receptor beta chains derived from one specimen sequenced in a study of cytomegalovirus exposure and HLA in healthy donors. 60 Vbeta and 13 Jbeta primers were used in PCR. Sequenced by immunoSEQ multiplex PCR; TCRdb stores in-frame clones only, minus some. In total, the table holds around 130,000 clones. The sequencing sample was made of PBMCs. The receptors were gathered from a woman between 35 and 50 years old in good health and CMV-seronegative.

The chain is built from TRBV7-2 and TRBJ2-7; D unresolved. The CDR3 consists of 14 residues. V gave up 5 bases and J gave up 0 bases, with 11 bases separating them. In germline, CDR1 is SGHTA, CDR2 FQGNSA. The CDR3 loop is CASSPRQSSYEQYF. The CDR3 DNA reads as TGTGCCAGCAGCCCCCGACAAAGCTCCTACGAGCAGTACTTC.

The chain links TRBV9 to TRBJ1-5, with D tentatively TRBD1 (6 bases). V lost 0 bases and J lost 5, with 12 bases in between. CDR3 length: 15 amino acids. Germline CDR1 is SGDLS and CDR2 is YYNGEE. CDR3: CASSVGGTLDQPQHF. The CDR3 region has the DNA TGTGCCAGCAGCGTAGGTGGGACATTGGATCAGCCCCAGCATTTT. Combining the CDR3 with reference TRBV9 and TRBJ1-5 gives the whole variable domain DSGVTQTPKHLITATGQRVTLRCSPRSGDLSVYWYQQSLDQGLQFLIQYYNGEERAKGNILERFSAQQFPDLHSELNLSSLELGDSALYFCASSVGGTLDQPQHFGDGTRLSIL.